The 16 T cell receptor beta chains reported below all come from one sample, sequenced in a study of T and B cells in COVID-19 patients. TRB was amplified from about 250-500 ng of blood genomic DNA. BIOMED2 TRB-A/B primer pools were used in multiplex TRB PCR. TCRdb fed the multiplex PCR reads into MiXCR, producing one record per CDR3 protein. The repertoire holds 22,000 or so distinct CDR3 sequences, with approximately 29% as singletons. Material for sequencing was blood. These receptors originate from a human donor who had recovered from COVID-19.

The DNA for the CDR3 is TGTGCCAGCAGCTTAGGGACAGGGGTAGCAGTGACCCAGTACTTC. Protein: CASSLGTGVAVTQYF. The V call is TRBV7-9, the J call TRBJ2-5; 9 nucleotides align to TRBD1. The CDR3 has 15 amino acids. Losses at the gene ends were 1 base for V and 7 bases for J; bases not matched to a gene: 7. The V gene's germline CDR1 is SEHNR and CDR2 FQNEAQ (reference sequence).

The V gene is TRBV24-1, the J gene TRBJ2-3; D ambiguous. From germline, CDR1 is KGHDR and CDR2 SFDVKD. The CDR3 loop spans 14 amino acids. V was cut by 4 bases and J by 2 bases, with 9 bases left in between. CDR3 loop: CATSDRLNTDTQYF. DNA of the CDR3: TGTGCCACCAGTGACCGACTTAACACAGATACGCAGTATTTT.

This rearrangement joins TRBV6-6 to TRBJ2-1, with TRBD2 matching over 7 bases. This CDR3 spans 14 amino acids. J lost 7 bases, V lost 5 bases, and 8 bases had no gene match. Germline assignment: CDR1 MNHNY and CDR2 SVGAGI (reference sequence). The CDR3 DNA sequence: TGTGCCAGCAGTCCAGGACTAGTTAATAATGAGCAGTTCTTC. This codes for CASSPGLVNNEQFF.

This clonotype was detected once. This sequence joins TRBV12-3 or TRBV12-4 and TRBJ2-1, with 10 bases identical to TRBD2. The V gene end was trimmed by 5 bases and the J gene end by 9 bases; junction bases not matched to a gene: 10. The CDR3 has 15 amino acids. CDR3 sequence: CASSPASGSHGEQFF. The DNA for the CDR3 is TGTGCCAGCAGTCCGGCTAGCGGGAGCCACGGTGAGCAGTTCTTC.

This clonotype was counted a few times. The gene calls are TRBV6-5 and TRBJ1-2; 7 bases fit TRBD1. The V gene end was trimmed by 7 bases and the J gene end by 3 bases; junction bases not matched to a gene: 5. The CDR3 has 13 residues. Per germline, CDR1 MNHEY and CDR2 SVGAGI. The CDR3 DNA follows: TGTGCCAGCACGGACAGGCCGGACTATGGCTACACCTTC. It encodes CASTDRPDYGYTF.

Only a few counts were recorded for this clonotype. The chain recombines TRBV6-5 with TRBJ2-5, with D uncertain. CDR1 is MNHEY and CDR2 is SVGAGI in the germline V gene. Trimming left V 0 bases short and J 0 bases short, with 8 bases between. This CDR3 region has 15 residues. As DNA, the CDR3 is TGTGCCAGCAGTTACTCGATTGCAGACCAAGAGACCCAGTACTTC. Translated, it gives CASSYSIADQETQYF.

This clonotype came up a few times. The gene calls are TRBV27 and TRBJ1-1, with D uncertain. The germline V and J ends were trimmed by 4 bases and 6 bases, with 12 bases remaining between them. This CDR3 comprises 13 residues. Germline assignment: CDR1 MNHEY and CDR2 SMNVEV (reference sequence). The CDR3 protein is CASSSRDVAEAFF. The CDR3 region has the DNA TGTGCCAGCAGTTCCCGAGATGTCGCTGAAGCTTTCTTT.

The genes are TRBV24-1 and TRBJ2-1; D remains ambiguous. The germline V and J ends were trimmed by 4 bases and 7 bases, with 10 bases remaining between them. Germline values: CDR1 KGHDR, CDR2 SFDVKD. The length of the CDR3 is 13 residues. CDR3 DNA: TGTGCCACCAGTGACAGTAACATTAATGAGCAGTTCTTC. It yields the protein CATSDSNINEQFF.

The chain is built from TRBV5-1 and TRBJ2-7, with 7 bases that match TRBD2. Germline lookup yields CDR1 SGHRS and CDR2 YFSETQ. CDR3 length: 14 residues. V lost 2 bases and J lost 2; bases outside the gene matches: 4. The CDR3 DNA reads TGCGCCAGCAGCTTTGGCGGGAGTCCCTACGAGCAGTACTTC. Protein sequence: CASSFGGSPYEQYF. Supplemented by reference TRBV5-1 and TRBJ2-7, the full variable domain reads KAGVTQTPRYLIKTRGQQVTLSCSPISGHRSVSWYQQTPGQGLQFLFEYFSETQRNKGNFPGRFSGRQFSNSRSEMNVSTLELGDSALYLCASSFGGSPYEQYFGPGTRLTVT.

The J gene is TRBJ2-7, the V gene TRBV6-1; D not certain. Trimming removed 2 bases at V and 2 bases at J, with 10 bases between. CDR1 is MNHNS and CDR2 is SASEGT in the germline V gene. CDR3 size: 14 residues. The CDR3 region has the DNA TGTGCCAGCAGTGAACTCCGACCAACCTACGAGCAGTACTTC. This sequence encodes CASSELRPTYEQYF.

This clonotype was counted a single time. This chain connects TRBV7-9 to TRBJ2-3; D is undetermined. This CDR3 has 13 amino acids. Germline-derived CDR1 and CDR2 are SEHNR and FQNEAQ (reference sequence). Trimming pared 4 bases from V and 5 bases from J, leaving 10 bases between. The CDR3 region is CASSSPPIDTQYF. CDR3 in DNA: TGTGCCAGCAGCTCACCCCCGATAGATACGCAGTATTTT.

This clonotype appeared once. The CDR3 DNA sequence: TGTGCCAGCAGTAGGGAGGGCGCCGGCAATCAGCCCCAGCATTTT. This gives the protein CASSREGAGNQPQHF. V usage is TRBV2 and J usage is TRBJ1-5, with D uncertain. Between the trimmed V and J ends, which lost 5 bases and 2 bases, there was a span of 13 bases. The CDR3 totals 15 residues. Germline V gene sequence: CDR1 SNHLY, CDR2 FYNNEI.

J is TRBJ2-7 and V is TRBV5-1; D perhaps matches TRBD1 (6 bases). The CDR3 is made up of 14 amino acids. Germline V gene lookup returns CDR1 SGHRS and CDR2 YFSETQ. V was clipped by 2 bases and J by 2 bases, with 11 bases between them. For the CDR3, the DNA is TGCGCCAGCAGCTTACAGGGAGTCCCCTACGAGCAGTACTTC. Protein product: CASSLQGVPYEQYF.

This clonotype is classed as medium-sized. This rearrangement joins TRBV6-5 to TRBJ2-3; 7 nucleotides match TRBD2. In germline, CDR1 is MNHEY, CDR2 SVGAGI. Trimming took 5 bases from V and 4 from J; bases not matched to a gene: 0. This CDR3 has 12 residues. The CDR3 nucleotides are TGTGCCAGCAGTCGGGAGGCAGATACGCAGTATTTT. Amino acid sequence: CASSREADTQYF.

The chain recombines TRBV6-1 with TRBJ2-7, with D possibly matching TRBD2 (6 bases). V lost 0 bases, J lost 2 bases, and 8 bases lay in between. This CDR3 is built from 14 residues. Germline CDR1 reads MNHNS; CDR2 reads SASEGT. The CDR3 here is CASSEAGGTYEQYF. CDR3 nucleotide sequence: TGTGCCAGCAGTGAAGCGGGGGGAACCTACGAGCAGTACTTC.

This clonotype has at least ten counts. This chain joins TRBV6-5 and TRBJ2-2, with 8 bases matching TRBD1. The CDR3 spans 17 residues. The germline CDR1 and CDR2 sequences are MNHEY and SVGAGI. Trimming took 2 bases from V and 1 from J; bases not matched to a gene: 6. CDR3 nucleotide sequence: TGTGCCAGCAGTTACCGCCCCGGACAGGGGAACACCGGGGAGCTGTTTTTT. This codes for CASSYRPGQGNTGELFF.